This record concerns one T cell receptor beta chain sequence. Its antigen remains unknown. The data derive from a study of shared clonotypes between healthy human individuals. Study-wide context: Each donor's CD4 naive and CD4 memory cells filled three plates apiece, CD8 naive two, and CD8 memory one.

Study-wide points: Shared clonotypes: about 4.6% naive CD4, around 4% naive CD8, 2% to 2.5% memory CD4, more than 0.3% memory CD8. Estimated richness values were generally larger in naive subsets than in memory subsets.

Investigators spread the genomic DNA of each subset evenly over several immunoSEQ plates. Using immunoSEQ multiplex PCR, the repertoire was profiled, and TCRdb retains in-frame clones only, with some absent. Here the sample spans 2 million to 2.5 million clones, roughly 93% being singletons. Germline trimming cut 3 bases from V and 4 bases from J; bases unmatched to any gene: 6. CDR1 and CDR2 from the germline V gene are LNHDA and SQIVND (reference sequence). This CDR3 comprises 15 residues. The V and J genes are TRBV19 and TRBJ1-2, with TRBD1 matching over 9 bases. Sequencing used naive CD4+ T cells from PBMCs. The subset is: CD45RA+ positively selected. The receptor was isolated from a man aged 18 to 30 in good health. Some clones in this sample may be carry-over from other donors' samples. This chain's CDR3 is CASSMTGGPPYGYTF. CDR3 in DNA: TGTGCCAGTAGTATGACAGGGGGTCCCCCCTATGGCTACACCTTC.